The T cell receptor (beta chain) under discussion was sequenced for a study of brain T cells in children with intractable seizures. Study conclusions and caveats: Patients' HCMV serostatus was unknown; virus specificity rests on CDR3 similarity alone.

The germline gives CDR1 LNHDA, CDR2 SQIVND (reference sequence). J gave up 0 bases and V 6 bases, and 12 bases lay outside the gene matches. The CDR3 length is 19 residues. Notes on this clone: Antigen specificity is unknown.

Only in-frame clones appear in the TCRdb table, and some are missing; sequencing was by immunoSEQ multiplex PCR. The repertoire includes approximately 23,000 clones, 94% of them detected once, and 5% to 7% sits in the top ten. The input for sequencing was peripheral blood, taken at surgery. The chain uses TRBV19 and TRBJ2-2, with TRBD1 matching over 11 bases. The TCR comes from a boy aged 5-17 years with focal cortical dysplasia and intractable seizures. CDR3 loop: CASRKDRGLHRANTGELFF. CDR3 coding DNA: TGTGCCAGTAGGAAGGACAGGGGGCTTCACCGGGCGAACACCGGGGAGCTGTTTTTT.